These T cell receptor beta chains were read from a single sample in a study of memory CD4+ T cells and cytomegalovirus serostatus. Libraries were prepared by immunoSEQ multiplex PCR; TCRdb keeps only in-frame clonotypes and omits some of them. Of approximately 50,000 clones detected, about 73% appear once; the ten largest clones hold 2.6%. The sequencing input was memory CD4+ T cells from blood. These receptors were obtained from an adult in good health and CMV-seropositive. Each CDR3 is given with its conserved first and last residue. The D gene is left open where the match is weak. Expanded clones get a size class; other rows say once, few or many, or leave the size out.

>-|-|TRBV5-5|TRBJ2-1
CASTFNPSYNEQFF
TGTGCCAGTACGTTTAACCCTTCCTACAATGAGCAGTTCTTC
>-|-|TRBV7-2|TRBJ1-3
CASSLKTLSGNTIYF
TGTGCCAGCAGCTTAAAAACACTCTCTGGAAACACCATATATTTT
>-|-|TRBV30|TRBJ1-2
CAWSRNIYGYTF
TGTGCCTGGAGCCGTAATATTTATGGCTACACCTTC
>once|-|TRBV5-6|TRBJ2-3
CASTHVGDTDTQYF
TGTGCCAGCACTCACGTAGGGGACACAGATACGCAGTATTTT
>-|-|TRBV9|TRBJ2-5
CASSVAGRDGTQYF
TGTGCCAGCAGCGTAGCCGGGAGAGACGGGACCCAGTACTTC
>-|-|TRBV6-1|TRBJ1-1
CASSEGSRFGAFF
TGTGCCAGCAGTGAAGGGAGTCGGTTTGGGGCTTTCTTT
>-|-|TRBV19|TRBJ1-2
CASSIFSGYTF
TGTGCCAGTAGTATTTTTTCTGGCTACACCTTC
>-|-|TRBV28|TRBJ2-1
CASGRGGEQFF
TGTGCCAGCGGACGGGGAGGTGAGCAGTTCTTC
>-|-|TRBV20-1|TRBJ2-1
CSANRAGEQFF
TGCAGTGCCAACAGGGCGGGTGAGCAGTTCTTC
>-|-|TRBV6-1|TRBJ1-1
CASIPGPFNTEAFF
TGTGCCAGCATTCCGGGTCCCTTTAACACTGAAGCTTTCTTT
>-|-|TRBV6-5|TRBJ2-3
CASSYSRDPTDTQYF
TGTGCCAGCAGTTACAGTCGAGACCCCACAGATACGCAGTATTTT
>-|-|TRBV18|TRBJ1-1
CASSPYGFESAFF
TGTGCCAGCTCACCTTATGGTTTTGAATCAGCTTTCTTT
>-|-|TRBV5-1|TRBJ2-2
CASSFAPNTGELFF
TGCGCCAGCAGCTTCGCTCCTAACACCGGGGAGCTGTTTTTT
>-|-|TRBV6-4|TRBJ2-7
CASGGTEGRANYEQYF
TGTGCCAGCGGAGGAACCGAGGGACGAGCAAACTACGAGCAGTACTTC
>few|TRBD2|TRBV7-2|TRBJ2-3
CASSPRLAGGTDTQYF
TGTGCCAGCAGCCCTCGACTAGCGGGAGGGACAGATACGCAGTATTTT
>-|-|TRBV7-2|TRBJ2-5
CASSPRDTRGVETQYF
TGTGCCAGCAGCCCCCGGGACACCCGGGGGGTAGAGACCCAGTACTTC
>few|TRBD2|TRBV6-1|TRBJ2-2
CASTGASGNTGELFF
TGTGCCAGCACAGGCGCTAGCGGTAACACCGGGGAGCTGTTTTTT
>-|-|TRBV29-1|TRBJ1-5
CSVGATGDQPQHF
TGCAGCGTGGGGGCCACGGGAGATCAGCCCCAGCATTTT
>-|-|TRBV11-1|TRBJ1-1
CASSFRGDGEAFF
TGTGCCAGCAGCTTTCGAGGGGACGGAGAAGCTTTCTTT
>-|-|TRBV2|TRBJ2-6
CASSGLGPTGANVLTF
TGTGCCAGCAGTGGACTGGGACCCACTGGGGCCAACGTCCTGACTTTC
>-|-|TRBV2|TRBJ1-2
CASSENPTGSYGYTF
TGTGCCAGCAGTGAGAACCCAACAGGGAGCTATGGCTACACCTTC
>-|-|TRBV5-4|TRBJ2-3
CASSFHGGDTQYF
TGTGCCAGCAGCTTCCATGGGGGAGATACGCAGTATTTT
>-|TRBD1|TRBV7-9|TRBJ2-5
CASSLVTGARETQYF
TGTGCCAGCAGCTTGGTGACAGGGGCACGGGAGACCCAGTACTTC
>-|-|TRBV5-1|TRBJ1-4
CASSLDRAEKLFF
TGCGCCAGCAGCTTGGACAGGGCTGAAAAACTGTTTTTT
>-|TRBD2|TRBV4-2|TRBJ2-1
CASSQGREGHNEQFF
TGTGCCAGCAGCCAGGGGCGGGAGGGACACAATGAGCAGTTCTTC
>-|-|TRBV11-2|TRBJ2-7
CASSLRVYEQYF
TGTGCCAGCAGCTTAAGGGTCTACGAGCAGTACTTC
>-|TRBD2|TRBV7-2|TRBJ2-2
CASSGLAGSGELFF
TGTGCCAGCAGTGGACTAGCGGGATCCGGGGAGCTGTTTTTT
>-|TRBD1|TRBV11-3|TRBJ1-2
CASSQTLDRAGGYTF
TGTGCCAGCAGCCAAACGTTGGACAGGGCCGGCGGCTACACCTTC
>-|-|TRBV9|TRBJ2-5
CASSVVGTSPGETQYF
TGTGCCAGCAGCGTAGTAGGTACTTCCCCGGGGGAGACCCAGTACTTC
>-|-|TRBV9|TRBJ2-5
CASSVDSQETQYF
TGTGCCAGCAGCGTAGACAGCCAAGAGACCCAGTACTTC
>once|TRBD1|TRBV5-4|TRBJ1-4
CASSMTGVDEKLFF
TGTGCCAGCAGCATGACAGGGGTCGATGAAAAACTGTTTTTT
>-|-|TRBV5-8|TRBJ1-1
CASSLKAHTEAFF
TGTGCCAGCAGCTTGAAGGCGCACACTGAAGCTTTCTTT